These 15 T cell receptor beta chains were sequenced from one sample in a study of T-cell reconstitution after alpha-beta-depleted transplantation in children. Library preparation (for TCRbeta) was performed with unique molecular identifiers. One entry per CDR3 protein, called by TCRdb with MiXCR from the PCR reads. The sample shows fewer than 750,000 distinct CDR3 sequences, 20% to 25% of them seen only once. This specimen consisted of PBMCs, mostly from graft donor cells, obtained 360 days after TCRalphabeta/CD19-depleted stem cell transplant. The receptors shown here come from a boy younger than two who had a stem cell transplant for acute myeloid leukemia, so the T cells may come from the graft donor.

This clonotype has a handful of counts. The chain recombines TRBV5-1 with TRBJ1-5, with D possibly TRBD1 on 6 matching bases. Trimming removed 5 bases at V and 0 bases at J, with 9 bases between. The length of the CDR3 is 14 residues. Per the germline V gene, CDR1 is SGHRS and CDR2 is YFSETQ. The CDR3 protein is CASSEGDSNQPQHF. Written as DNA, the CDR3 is TGCGCCAGCAGTGAGGGGGATAGCAATCAGCCCCAGCATTTT.

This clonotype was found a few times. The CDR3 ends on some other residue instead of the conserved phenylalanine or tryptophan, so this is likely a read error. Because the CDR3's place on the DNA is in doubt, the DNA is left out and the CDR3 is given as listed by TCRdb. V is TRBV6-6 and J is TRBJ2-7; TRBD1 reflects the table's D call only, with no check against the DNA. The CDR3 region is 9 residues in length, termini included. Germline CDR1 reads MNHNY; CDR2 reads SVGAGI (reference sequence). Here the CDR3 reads CASSRRTPL.

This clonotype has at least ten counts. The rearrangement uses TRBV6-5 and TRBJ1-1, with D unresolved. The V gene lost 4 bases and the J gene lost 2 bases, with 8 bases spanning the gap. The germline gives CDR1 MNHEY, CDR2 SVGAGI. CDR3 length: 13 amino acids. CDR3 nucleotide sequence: TGTGCCAGCAGTTTCTTGATCAACACTGAAGCTTTCTTT. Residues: CASSFLINTEAFF.

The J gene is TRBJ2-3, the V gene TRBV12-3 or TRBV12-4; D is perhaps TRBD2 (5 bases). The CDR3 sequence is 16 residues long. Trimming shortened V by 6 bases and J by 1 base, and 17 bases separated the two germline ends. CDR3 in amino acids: CASSFSPLSGTDTQYF. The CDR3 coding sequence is TGTGCCAGCAGCTTCTCTCCCCTTAGCGGCACAGATACGCAGTATTTT.

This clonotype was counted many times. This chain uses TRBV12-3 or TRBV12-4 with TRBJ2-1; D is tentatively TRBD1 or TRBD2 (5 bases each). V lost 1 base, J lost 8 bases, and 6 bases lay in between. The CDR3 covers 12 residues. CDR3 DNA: TGTGCCAGCAGTTTAGGGGACCATGAGCAGTTCTTC. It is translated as CASSLGDHEQFF.

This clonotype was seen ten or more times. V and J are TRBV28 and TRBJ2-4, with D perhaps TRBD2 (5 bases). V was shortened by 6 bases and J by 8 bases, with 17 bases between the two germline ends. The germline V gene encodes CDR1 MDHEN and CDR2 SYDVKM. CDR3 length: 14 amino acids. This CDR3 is CASRADGLRDIQYF. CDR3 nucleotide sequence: TGTGCCAGCAGGGCGGACGGACTTAGGGACATTCAGTACTTC.

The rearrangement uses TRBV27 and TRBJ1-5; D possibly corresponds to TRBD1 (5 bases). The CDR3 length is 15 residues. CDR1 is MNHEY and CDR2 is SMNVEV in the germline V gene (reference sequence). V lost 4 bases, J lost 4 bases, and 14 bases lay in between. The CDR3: CASSSRGSKNQPQHF. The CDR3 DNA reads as TGTGCCAGCAGTTCTAGGGGTTCGAAGAATCAGCCCCAGCATTTT.

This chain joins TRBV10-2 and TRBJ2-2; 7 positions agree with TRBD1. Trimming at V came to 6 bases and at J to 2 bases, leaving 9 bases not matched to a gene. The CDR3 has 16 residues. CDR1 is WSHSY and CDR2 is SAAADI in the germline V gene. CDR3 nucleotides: TGCGCCAGCAGCGAGGGGCCAGGGGGTAACACCGGGGAGCTGTTTTTT. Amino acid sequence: CASSEGPGGNTGELFF.

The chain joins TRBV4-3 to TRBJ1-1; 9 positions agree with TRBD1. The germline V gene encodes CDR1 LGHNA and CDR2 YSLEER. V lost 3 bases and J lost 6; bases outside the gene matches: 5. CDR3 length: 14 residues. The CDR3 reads CASSQQQGAAEAFF. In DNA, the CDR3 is TGCGCCAGCAGCCAGCAACAGGGGGCGGCTGAAGCTTTCTTT.

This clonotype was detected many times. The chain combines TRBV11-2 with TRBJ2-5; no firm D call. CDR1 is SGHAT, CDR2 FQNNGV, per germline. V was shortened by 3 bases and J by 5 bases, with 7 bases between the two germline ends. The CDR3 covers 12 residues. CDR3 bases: TGTGCCAGCAGCTTCGAAACGGAGACCCAGTACTTC. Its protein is CASSFETETQYF.

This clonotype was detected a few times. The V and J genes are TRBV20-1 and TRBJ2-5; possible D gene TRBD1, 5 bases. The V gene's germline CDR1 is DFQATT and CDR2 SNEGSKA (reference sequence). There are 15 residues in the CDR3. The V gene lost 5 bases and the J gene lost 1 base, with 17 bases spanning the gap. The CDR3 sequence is CSASIYRSSQETQYF. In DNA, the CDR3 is TGCAGTGCTTCCATTTACAGGTCAAGCCAAGAGACCCAGTACTTC.

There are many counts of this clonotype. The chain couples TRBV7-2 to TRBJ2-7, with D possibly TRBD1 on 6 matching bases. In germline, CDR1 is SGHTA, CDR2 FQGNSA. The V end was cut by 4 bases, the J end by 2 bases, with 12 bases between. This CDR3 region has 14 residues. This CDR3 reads CASSSTGIPYEQYV. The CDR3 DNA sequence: TGTGCCAGCAGCTCTACAGGGATCCCCTACGAGCAGTACGTC.

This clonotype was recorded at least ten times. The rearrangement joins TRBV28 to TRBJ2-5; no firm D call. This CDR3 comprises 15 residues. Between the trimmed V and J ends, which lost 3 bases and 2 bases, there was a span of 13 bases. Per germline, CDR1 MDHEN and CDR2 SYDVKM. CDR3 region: CASSFRPDLQETQYF. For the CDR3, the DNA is TGTGCCAGCAGTTTTCGGCCAGATCTACAAGAGACCCAGTACTTC.

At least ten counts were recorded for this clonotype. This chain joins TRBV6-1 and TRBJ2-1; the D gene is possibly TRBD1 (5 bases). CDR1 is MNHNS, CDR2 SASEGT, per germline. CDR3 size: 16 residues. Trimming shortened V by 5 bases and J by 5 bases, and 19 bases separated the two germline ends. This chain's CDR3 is CASSIGSGRAHNEQFF. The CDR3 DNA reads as TGTGCCAGCAGTATCGGGTCTGGCAGGGCTCACAATGAGCAGTTCTTC.

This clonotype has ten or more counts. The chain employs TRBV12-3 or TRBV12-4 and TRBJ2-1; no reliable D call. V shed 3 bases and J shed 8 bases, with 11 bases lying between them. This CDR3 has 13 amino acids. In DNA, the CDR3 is TGTGCCAGCAGTTTGCCCTTATGGGATGAGCAGTTCTTC. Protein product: CASSLPLWDEQFF.